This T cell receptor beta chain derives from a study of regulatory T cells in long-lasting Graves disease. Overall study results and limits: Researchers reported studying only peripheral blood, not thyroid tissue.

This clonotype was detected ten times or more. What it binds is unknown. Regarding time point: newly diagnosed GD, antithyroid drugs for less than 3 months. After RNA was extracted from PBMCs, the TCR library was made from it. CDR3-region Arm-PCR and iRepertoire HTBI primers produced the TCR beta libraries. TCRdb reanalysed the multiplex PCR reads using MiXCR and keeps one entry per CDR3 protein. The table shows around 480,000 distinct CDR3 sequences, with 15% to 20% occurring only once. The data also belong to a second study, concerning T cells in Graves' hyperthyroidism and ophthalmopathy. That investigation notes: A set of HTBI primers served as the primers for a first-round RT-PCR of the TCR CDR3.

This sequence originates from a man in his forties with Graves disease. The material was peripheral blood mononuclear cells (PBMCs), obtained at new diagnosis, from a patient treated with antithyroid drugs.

In DNA form, the CDR3 reads TGTGCCAGCAGTGACCTGGTCTCCTACGAGCAGTACTTC. Its protein product is CASSDLVSYEQYF. The rearrangement joins TRBV2 to TRBJ2-7; D remains ambiguous. Germline-derived CDR1 and CDR2 are SNHLY and FYNNEI. This CDR3 contains 13 residues. V was pared by 3 bases and J by 0 bases, with 6 bases between.